The 27 T cell receptor beta chains reported below all come from one sample, sequenced in a study of cytomegalovirus exposure and HLA in healthy donors. Use of 60 Vbeta and 13 Jbeta primers characterized the PCR. The method was immunoSEQ multiplex PCR; TCRdb's version includes in-frame clones alone and lacks a portion of them. The table shows some 110,000 clones, with approximately 70% occurring only once. The sequenced material came from PBMCs. Every receptor here comes from a man aged 30 to 45 in good health and CMV-seronegative.

This clone was counted only a few times. The V gene is TRBV11-3, the J gene TRBJ2-7, with TRBD1 identical over 11 bases. The germline V gene has CDR1 SGHNT and CDR2 YENEEA. Trimming removed 4 bases from V and 2 bases from J; junction bases left unmatched: 10. There are 17 residues in the CDR3. CDR3 sequence reads: CASSSISGTGGTYEQYF. Written as DNA, the CDR3 is TGTGCCAGCAGCTCGATCTCCGGGACAGGGGGGACCTACGAGCAGTACTTC.

The chain combines TRBV5-4 with TRBJ2-3; 7 bases agree with TRBD2. Germline V lookup: CDR1 SGHNT, CDR2 YYREEE (reference sequence). V trimming: 4 bases; J trimming: 4 bases; junction bases outside the gene matches: 9. The length of the CDR3 is 15 residues. The CDR3 region is CASSTELAVADTQYF. CDR3 coding DNA: TGTGCCAGCAGCACCGAGCTAGCGGTGGCAGATACGCAGTATTTT.

This chain links TRBV29-1 with TRBJ2-7; D is ambiguous. The CDR3 covers 12 residues. Trimming took 4 bases from V and 1 from J, leaving 8 bases between them. CDR1 and CDR2 (germline): SQVTM, ANQGSEA. CDR3 coding DNA: TGCAGCGTTGGACGACTGTCCTACGAGCAGTACTTC. This translates into CSVGRLSYEQYF.

This clone has just one count. The chain uses TRBV18 and TRBJ1-5; 8 nucleotides agree with TRBD1. Germline V gene lookup returns CDR1 KGHSH and CDR2 LQKENI. This CDR3 is 15 amino acids long. Trimming at V came to 3 bases and at J to 3 bases, leaving 4 bases not matched to a gene. The CDR3 region is CASSPGTGPNQPQHF. CDR3 nucleotide sequence: TGTGCCAGCTCACCGGGGACAGGACCCAATCAGCCCCAGCATTTT.

Comments on this clone: Other nucleotide sequences from this sample produce the same CDR3. The V call is TRBV6-5, the J call TRBJ2-1; maybe TRBD1 (6 bases). Germline CDR1 MNHEY, CDR2 SVGAGI. The V end was cut by 0 bases, the J end by 2 bases, with 11 bases between. The CDR3 sequence is 16 residues long. The CDR3 DNA is TGTGCCAGCAGTTACTCTAGAGGGGGAACCTACAATGAGCAGTTCTTC. This codes for CASSYSRGGTYNEQFF.

This clone was recorded once. The CDR3 spells CASSPVAGVPYNEQFF. The CDR3 DNA reads TGTGCCAGCTCACCCGTAGCGGGAGTACCCTACAATGAGCAGTTCTTC. V gene TRBV18 combines with J gene TRBJ2-1; TRBD2 agrees at 9 bases. The junction had 5 bases not matched to a gene; V was cut back by 3 bases and J by 2 bases. Germline CDR1 is KGHSH and CDR2 is LQKENI. The CDR3 is 16 amino acids.

A single count supports this clone. The chain employs TRBV7-9 and TRBJ2-7, with 10 bases identical to TRBD1. The junction had 13 bases not matched to a gene; V was cut back by 5 bases and J by 6 bases. The CDR3 extends over 16 amino acids. Germline V gene sequence: CDR1 SEHNR, CDR2 FQNEAQ (reference sequence). The CDR3 DNA reads as TGTGCCAGCAGCATACCACCGGGACAGGGGACCCTCGAGCAGTACTTC. Translated: CASSIPPGQGTLEQYF.

The V gene is TRBV29-1, the J gene TRBJ1-6; no reliable D call. Deletions cut 4 bases from V and 0 bases from J, with 10 bases between. The CDR3 is 15 amino acids. Germline V CDR1 and CDR2: SQVTM, ANQGSEA. CDR3 residues: CSVGEGSSYNSPLHF. CDR3 nucleotide sequence: TGCAGCGTTGGAGAGGGCAGCTCCTATAATTCACCCCTCCACTTT.

This clone appeared once. V usage is TRBV19 and J usage is TRBJ1-5; D is unresolved. Germline V gene lookup returns CDR1 LNHDA and CDR2 SQIVND (reference sequence). Deletions cut 5 bases from V and 7 bases from J, with 9 bases between. The CDR3 is 12 amino acids. In DNA, the CDR3 is TGTGCCAGTAGTCCCCCGGGGCAGCCCCAGCATTTT. It encodes CASSPPGQPQHF.

About this clone: Likely a read error: the CDR3 ends without its conserved phenylalanine or tryptophan. CDR3 sequence (DNA): TGTGCCAGTAGTATCCCCCCTAGGACAGGGGGCAACTACGAGCAGTACTCC. Residues: CASSIPPRTGGNYEQYS. The chain has TRBV19 and TRBJ2-7; 11 bases line up with TRBD1. The CDR3 runs to 17 residues. V was clipped by 3 bases and J by 3 bases; unmatched bases: 10. In germline, CDR1 is LNHDA, CDR2 SQIVND (reference sequence).

The genes are TRBV6-1 and TRBJ2-1; 7 bases line up with TRBD2. V dropped 0 bases and J dropped 5; count of bases not matched to a gene: 1. The CDR3 is made up of 14 amino acids. Germline CDR1 MNHNS, CDR2 SASEGT. CDR3 region: CASSEAGGNNEQFF. CDR3 nucleotide sequence: TGTGCCAGCAGTGAAGCGGGAGGGAACAATGAGCAGTTCTTC.

V is TRBV30 and J is TRBJ1-5, with 7 bases fitting TRBD1. The germline gives CDR1 GTSNPN, CDR2 SVGIG (reference sequence). The length of the CDR3 is 13 residues. J was trimmed by 6 bases and V by 0 bases; bases with no gene match: 2. Written as DNA, the CDR3 is TGTGCCTGGAGTGTAGGGGGCGGTCAGCCCCAGCATTTT. This sequence encodes CAWSVGGGQPQHF.

As DNA, the CDR3 is TGTGCCAGCAGTACCACAGGGGGTTCCTACGAGCAGTACTTC. Its protein product is CASSTTGGSYEQYF. The chain couples TRBV6-6 to TRBJ2-7; 8 bases fit TRBD1. Trimming removed 5 bases from V and 1 base from J; junction bases left unmatched: 4. CDR1 MNHNY and CDR2 SVGAGI come from the germline V gene (reference sequence). There are 14 residues in the CDR3.

The chain recombines TRBV30 with TRBJ1-1, with D perhaps TRBD1 (5 bases). Per the germline V gene, CDR1 is GTSNPN and CDR2 is SVGIG (reference sequence). Trimming shortened V by 5 bases and J by 5 bases, and 15 bases separated the two germline ends. This CDR3 contains 13 residues. The chain's CDR3 is CAWSVGGDTEAFF. DNA of the CDR3: TGTGCCTGGTCGGTGGGGGGAGATACTGAAGCTTTCTTT.

The chain combines TRBV9 with TRBJ1-1; 8 bases match TRBD1. With V trimmed by 4 bases and J by 4 bases, 9 bases remained unmatched. Germline CDR1 SGDLS, CDR2 YYNGEE. CDR3 size: 15 residues. CDR3 residues: CASSPRQGSSTEAFF. The CDR3 DNA follows: TGTGCCAGCAGCCCCCGACAGGGGTCCTCCACTGAAGCTTTCTTT.

This clone was observed once. V is TRBV27 and J is TRBJ2-7; 11 bases agree with TRBD2. V was pared by 7 bases and J by 3 bases, with 11 bases of the junction left unmatched. This CDR3 has 16 amino acids. Germline assignment: CDR1 MNHEY and CDR2 SMNVEV (reference sequence). Here the CDR3 reads CASTLSGSGRVYEQYF. As DNA, the CDR3 is TGTGCCAGCACTCTCTCGGGTAGCGGGAGGGTCTACGAGCAGTACTTC.

This clone turned up a few times. The chain is built from TRBV19 and TRBJ1-2; 8 nucleotides align to TRBD1. Germline V CDR1 and CDR2: LNHDA, SQIVND (reference sequence). J was trimmed by 5 bases and V by 1 base; bases with no gene match: 3. CDR3 length equals 14 residues. The CDR3 is CASSIVRQGYGYTF. CDR3 coding DNA: TGTGCCAGTAGTATAGTCCGACAGGGGTATGGCTACACCTTC.

The genes are TRBV11-3 and TRBJ2-1; TRBD2 agrees at 12 bases. The V gene's germline CDR1 is SGHNT and CDR2 YENEEA. The CDR3 covers 16 residues. Losses at the gene ends were 1 base for V and 8 bases for J; bases not matched to a gene: 6. CDR3 sequence reads: CASSLAGLAGYDEQFF. The CDR3 DNA is TGTGCCAGCAGCTTAGCCGGACTAGCGGGATATGATGAGCAGTTCTTC.

The chain carries TRBV6-1 and TRBJ1-3, with 8 bases identical to TRBD1. There are 15 residues in the CDR3. With 4 bases clipped from V and 3 bases from J, the junction kept 5 bases outside the gene matches. CDR1 MNHNS and CDR2 SASEGT come from the germline V gene. The CDR3 nucleotides are TGTGCCAGCAGTGGAGCGGGACAGGTTGGAAACACCATATATTTT. Translation: CASSGAGQVGNTIYF.

This clone was recorded only once. The chain links TRBV7-9 to TRBJ2-3, with TRBD1 as a possible D gene (6 bases). There are 14 residues in the CDR3. The V gene lost 1 base and the J gene lost 7 bases, with 12 bases spanning the gap. Per germline, CDR1 SEHNR and CDR2 FQNEAQ (reference sequence). The CDR3 loop reads CASSLGAGANTQYF. DNA for the CDR3: TGTGCCAGCAGCTTAGGCGCAGGGGCGAATACGCAGTATTTT.

The V and J genes are TRBV5-1 and TRBJ1-2; 8 nucleotides line up with TRBD1. The CDR3 covers 17 residues. Germline values: CDR1 SGHRS, CDR2 YFSETQ. With 3 bases clipped from V and 0 bases from J, the junction kept 10 bases outside the gene matches. This CDR3 is CASSSAPTGVANYGYTF. CDR3 DNA sequence: TGCGCCAGCAGCTCCGCCCCGACAGGGGTAGCTAACTATGGCTACACCTTC.

Here the CDR3 reads CASSYLTPGRTNIQYF. The DNA for the CDR3 is TGTGCCAGCAGTTACCTAACCCCAGGGAGGACAAACATTCAGTACTTC. This chain links TRBV6-6 with TRBJ2-4; TRBD2 is a possible D gene (6 bases). The germline V gene has CDR1 MNHNY and CDR2 SVGAGI (reference sequence). V dropped 2 bases and J dropped 6 bases, with 17 bases sitting between them. The CDR3 is 16 amino acids.

This clone was counted a few times. The chain has TRBV5-1 and TRBJ2-1; D unresolved. Germline assignment: CDR1 SGHRS and CDR2 YFSETQ. The CDR3 consists of 14 residues. Trimming removed 5 bases at V and 10 bases at J, with 19 bases between. This CDR3 is CASSDLNVRSEQFF. CDR3 sequence (DNA): TGCGCCAGCAGTGACTTGAACGTACGCAGCGAGCAGTTCTTC.

This clone was recorded only once. The rearrangement uses TRBV7-6 and TRBJ2-1; TRBD2 aligns across 11 bases. The CDR3 runs 15 residues. J was trimmed by 7 bases and V by 6 bases; bases with no gene match: 8. The germline V gene encodes CDR1 SGHVS and CDR2 FNYEAQ. The DNA of the CDR3 is TGTGCCAGCAGTTCCGGGACTAGCGGCGATAATGAGCAGTTCTTC. This codes for CASSSGTSGDNEQFF. The whole variable domain, remainder taken from reference TRBV7-6 and TRBJ2-1, is GAGVSQSPRYKVTKRGQDVALRCDPISGHVSLYWYRQALGQGPEFLTYFNYEAQQDKSGLPNDRFSAERPEGSISTLTIQRTEQRDSAMYRCASSSGTSGDNEQFFGPGTRLTVL.

This chain joins TRBV10-2 and TRBJ1-5; D is perhaps TRBD1 (5 bases). Trimming stripped 4 bases from V and 7 bases from J, with 11 bases between. This CDR3 is built from 13 residues. Germline-derived CDR1 and CDR2 are WSHSY and SAAADI. Written as DNA, the CDR3 is TGCGCCAGCAGTGCGGGGGTGGGGCAGCCCCAGCATTTT. Translation gives CASSAGVGQPQHF.

Details on this clone: The same CDR3 also results from other DNA sequences found in this sample. The chain is built from TRBV7-2 and TRBJ1-2, with 9 bases lining up with TRBD1. Unmatched junction bases numbered 1, after V lost 0 bases and J lost 2 bases. The CDR3 totals 15 residues. Germline V CDR1 and CDR2: SGHTA, FQGNSA. CDR3 sequence: CASSLAGTGNYGYTF. In nucleotides, the CDR3 is TGTGCCAGCAGCTTAGCGGGGACAGGGAACTATGGCTACACCTTC.

In its sample, this clone was seen once. The chain has TRBV12-5 and TRBJ2-3, with 7 nucleotides matching TRBD1. J gave up 6 bases and V 1 base, and 7 bases lay outside the gene matches. This CDR3 region has 15 residues. Per the germline V gene, CDR1 is LGHNT and CDR2 is FRNRAP. DNA of the CDR3: TGTGCTAGTGGTTTGGGAACAGGGACAGTGGATACGCAGTATTTT. Translation gives CASGLGTGTVDTQYF.